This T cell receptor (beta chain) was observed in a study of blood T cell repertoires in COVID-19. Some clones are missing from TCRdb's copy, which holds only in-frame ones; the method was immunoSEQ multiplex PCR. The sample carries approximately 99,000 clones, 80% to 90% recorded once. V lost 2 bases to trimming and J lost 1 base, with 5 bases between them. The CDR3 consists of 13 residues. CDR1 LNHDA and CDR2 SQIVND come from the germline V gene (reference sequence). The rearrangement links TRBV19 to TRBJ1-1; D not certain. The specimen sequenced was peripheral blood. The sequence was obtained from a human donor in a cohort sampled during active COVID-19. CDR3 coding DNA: TGTGCCAGTAGTATATCTAAGAACACTGAAGCTTTCTTT. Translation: CASSISKNTEAFF. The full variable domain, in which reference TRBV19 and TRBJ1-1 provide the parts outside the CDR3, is DGGITQSPKYLFRKEGQNVTLSCEQNLNHDAMYWYRQDPGQGLRLIYYSQIVNDFQKGDIAEGYSVSREKKESFPLTVTSAQKNPTAFYLCASSISKNTEAFFGQGTRLTVV.